These T cell receptor beta chains were read from a single sample in a study of T cell changes during pregnancy in multiple sclerosis. Repertoires were generated with immunoSEQ multiplex PCR, while TCRdb's copy carries only in-frame clones and drops some. Among more than 35,000 clones listed, roughly 94% were seen once. Sequencing used CD4+ T cells from peripheral blood mononuclear cells, obtained in the third trimester of pregnancy. The receptor source for this set is a female donor with multiple sclerosis, enrolled in a pregnancy study. CDR3s include the opening cysteine and the closing phenylalanine or tryptophan. The order of the fields is V gene, clone size, J gene, D gene, CDR3 DNA, CDR3 protein. A D gene is named only where the DNA matches it firmly. The size field is filled for only some rows; it gives once, few, many or a size class.

>TRBV4-1|-|TRBJ1-5|TRBD1
TGCGCCAGCAGCCAGGTAGACAGGGACAATCAGCCCCAGCATTTT
CASSQVDRDNQPQHF
>TRBV9|-|TRBJ2-7|TRBD2
TGTGCCAGCAGCAGATCCTCGCCGGGACTAGCGGGGATCTACGAGCAGTACTTC
CASSRSSPGLAGIYEQYF
>TRBV6-1|-|TRBJ1-4|-
TGTGCCAGCAGCCCTAGGGGATCTGGTGAAAAACTGTTTTTT
CASSPRGSGEKLFF
>TRBV6-1|once|TRBJ2-5|-
TGTGCCAGCAGGTTTGGGGGAGGAGAGACCCAGTACTTC
CASRFGGGETQYF
>TRBV5-1|-|TRBJ2-7|-
TGCGCCAGCAGCTTGGTCGGCCTTACTACCTACGAGCAGTACTTC
CASSLVGLTTYEQYF
>TRBV4-2|-|TRBJ2-1|-
TGTGCCAGCAGCCATCCGGGGAACAATGAGCAGTTCTTC
CASSHPGNNEQFF
>TRBV5-4|-|TRBJ2-7|-
TGTGCCAGCAGCTTGGATTTTGGGCTTCCCTACGAGCAGTACTTC
CASSLDFGLPYEQYF
>TRBV5-1|-|TRBJ2-3|TRBD2
TGCGCCAGCAGCTTGGGACTAGCGGGTCAGAATACGCAGTATTTT
CASSLGLAGQNTQYF
>TRBV6-1|-|TRBJ1-2|-
TGTGCCAGCAGTGAAGCACCAGGGCACTATGGCTACACCTTC
CASSEAPGHYGYTF
>TRBV2|-|TRBJ1-5|TRBD1
TGTGCCAGCAGTCAGGACAGGGGGCGTCAGCCCCAGCATTTT
CASSQDRGRQPQHF
>TRBV18|-|TRBJ2-3|TRBD1
TGTGCCAGCTTAGGGGGCGAGACAGATACGCAGTATTTT
CASLGGETDTQYF
>TRBV4-1|-|TRBJ2-1|TRBD1
TGCGCCAGCAGCCAAGATAGGGACAGGGTTTTTAATGAGCAGTTCTTC
CASSQDRDRVFNEQFF
>TRBV30|few|TRBJ1-1|-
TGTGCCTGGAGTGTACAGACAGAAGAAGCTTTCTTT
CAWSVQTEEAFF
>TRBV19|-|TRBJ2-7|TRBD2
TGTGCCAGTAGCACCCCCGGGACTAGCGGGAGTGTGCAGTACTTC
CASSTPGTSGSVQYF
>TRBV7-5|-|TRBJ2-7|-
TGTGTCAGAAGCAGGCTAGCGGGAGTTCACGAGCAGTACTTC
CVRSRLAGVHEQYF